The sample holds a few counts of the clone carrying this TCR beta chain. This sample is drawn from a study of T-cell reconstitution after alpha-beta-depleted transplantation in children. Unique molecular identifiers were used to barcode this TCRbeta library. Using its own MiXCR run on the PCR reads, TCRdb lists one record per CDR3 protein. The table lists about 400,000 distinct CDR3 sequences, around 21% of them singletons. V was trimmed by 1 base and J by 8 bases, leaving 23 bases between them. CDR3 length: 16 amino acids. Germline V gene sequence: CDR1 GTSNPN, CDR2 SVGIG (reference sequence). This specimen was PBMCs from the stem cell graft donor, taken from the stem cell graft. The gene calls are TRBV30 and TRBJ1-2; the D gene is possibly TRBD1 (6 bases). The TCR sequence derives from a human donor who donated a stem cell graft to a child with acute myeloid leukemia. The CDR3 DNA reads TGTGCCTGGAGTGACCTGGGGGCAGGGGATCTTGGCGGCTACACCTTC. This codes for CAWSDLGAGDLGGYTF.